This TCR beta chain was observed in a study of shared clonotypes between healthy human individuals (dated by TCRdb to the early 2020s). For the study in its entirety: A couple of women and a few men aged 18 to 49 years were included in the cohort. To increase sequencing depth and limit assay-specific biases, different laboratories used diverse techniques to prepare libraries and sequence TCR repertoires. Per donor, leukapheresis produced somewhere between about 0.94 and 9 billion PBMCs. To estimate repertoire size and how much clonotype sharing occurs between individuals, the study deeply sequenced the blood TCR repertoires of about 5 healthy adults. Per donor, three plates each were used for CD4 naive and CD4 memory, two for CD8 naive, and one for CD8 memory.

Turning to this clone: Its target antigen remains unknown. No clone much larger than this one lies a single base away; base qualities are absent.

Using the deep immunoSEQ assay, TCR CDR3 regions were amplified from genomic DNA by multiplex PCR. Extracted genomic DNA from each cell subset was distributed evenly across all wells of several immunoSEQ 96-well plates, and each plate was treated as a replicate. For sorted subsets, about 0.2 ug genomic DNA, equal to some 30,000 T cell genomes, was loaded into each replicate PCR. The purified libraries were quantified using a Qubit 3.0 fluorometer, sized with a Bioanalyzer 2100, and then quantified again using the KAPA Library Quantification kit. A separate single-read 150-cycle Illumina NextSeq 550 flow cell was used to sequence each immunoSEQ 96-well plate. In the source study's methods: Because the immunoSEQ output held only junctional sequences and lacked quality scores, the filtering could not match the filtering applied to full-length reads. To assign V/J genes and CDR3, sequences were annotated using PyIR, a Python wrapper for IgBLAST v1.9, with IMGT germline references. Reads were removed for weak V/J assignments (E-value above 1e-6), missing CDR3, stop codons, out-of-frame junctions, or ambiguous translated residues. V3J clonotypes were defined as sequences sharing the same inferred V gene, J gene, and CDR3 amino acid sequence. Percentage overlap between repertoires was computed as shared unique clonotypes divided by the size of the smaller repertoire. RTK rarefaction, the Chao1 estimator, and Recon v2.1 estimates of unobserved clonotypes were used to assess repertoire richness. For all TCRbeta clonotypes obtained by the gDNA method from a handful of donors, generation probabilities were computed with OLGA. TCRdb retrieved this table from immuneACCESS and kept in-frame rearrangements only. Not all clones are present; in checked studies, unresolved V genes account for under half, and no reason is known for the remainder. V, J and clone size are those of that table, while D and trimming were read from the DNA. For this sample there are around 700,000 clones; approximately 79% appear just once. Over 1.5% of the sample comes from the top ten.

What the research found in general, with its limitations: Naive subsets generally had larger estimated clonotype richness than memory subsets. Only blood was sampled, and tissue TCR repertoires likely differ from those in blood. When a handful of donors were compared, the shared fraction of clonotypes was 5% to 6.5% for naive CD4, 3.5% for naive CD8, roughly 2.3% for memory CD4, and 0.4% for memory CD8. The genetic and exposure-history diversity represented was limited by the small number of donors. Incomplete sequencing was indicated by rarefaction of sorted-subset datasets, despite the large sequencing depth. Compared with non-shared clonotypes, clonotypes shared by all four sorted-subset donors had higher generation probabilities. Pairwise subsampling indicated that sequencing depth was expected to affect the degree of clonotype sharing among donors.

Inclusive of the bounding cysteine and phenylalanine, the CDR3 is 16 residues long. Only the CDR3 portion is preserved as DNA: 48 bases, with reading frame beginning at the first base. CDR1 is given as MDHEN and CDR2 as SYDVKM, both from the germline V gene. V is pared back by 6 bases and J by 2 bases, with 18 bases lying between the germline termini. Donors were healthy HIV-negative adults with no recently reported acute infections or vaccinations. Every donor was a Caucasian adult living in Nashville, Tennessee, USA. CD4+ T cells were enriched by magnetic negative selection, after which naive cells were positively selected on CD45RA and the negative fraction was taken as the memory subset. Blood was obtained by leukapheresis, after which PBMCs were separated by Ficoll-Histopaque density gradient centrifugation and cryopreserved in liquid nitrogen vapor phase. Analytical flow cytometry was used to check the purity and quantity of every magnetically sorted T cell population. Genomic DNA was isolated from every sorted fraction and measured by UV absorbance on a Nanodrop 2000c.

The rearranged segments are TRBV28 and TRBJ2-3; matching of 6 bases hints at TRBD2 as the D gene. Sequencing was carried out using memory CD4+ T cells sorted from blood. The sample's cell subset or site, from its label and the paper: CD45RA-negative fraction. The receptor was derived from a woman aged 25 to 39 in good health. The CDR3 region reads CASSKTRGIFTDTQYF. The nucleotides read TGTGCCAGCAGCAAAACCCGGGGGATTTTCACAGATACGCAGTATTTT.